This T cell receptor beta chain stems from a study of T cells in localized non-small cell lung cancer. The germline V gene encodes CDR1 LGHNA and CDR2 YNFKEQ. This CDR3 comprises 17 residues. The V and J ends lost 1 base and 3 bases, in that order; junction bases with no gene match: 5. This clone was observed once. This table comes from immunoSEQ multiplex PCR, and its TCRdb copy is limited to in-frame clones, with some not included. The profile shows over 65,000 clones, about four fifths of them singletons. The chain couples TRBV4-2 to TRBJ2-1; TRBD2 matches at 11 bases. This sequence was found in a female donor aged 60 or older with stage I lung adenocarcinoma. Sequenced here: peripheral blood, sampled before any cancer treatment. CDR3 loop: CASSQGLAGGLYNEQFF. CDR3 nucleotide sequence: TGTGCCAGCAGCCAAGGTTTAGCGGGGGGGCTCTACAATGAGCAGTTCTTC.